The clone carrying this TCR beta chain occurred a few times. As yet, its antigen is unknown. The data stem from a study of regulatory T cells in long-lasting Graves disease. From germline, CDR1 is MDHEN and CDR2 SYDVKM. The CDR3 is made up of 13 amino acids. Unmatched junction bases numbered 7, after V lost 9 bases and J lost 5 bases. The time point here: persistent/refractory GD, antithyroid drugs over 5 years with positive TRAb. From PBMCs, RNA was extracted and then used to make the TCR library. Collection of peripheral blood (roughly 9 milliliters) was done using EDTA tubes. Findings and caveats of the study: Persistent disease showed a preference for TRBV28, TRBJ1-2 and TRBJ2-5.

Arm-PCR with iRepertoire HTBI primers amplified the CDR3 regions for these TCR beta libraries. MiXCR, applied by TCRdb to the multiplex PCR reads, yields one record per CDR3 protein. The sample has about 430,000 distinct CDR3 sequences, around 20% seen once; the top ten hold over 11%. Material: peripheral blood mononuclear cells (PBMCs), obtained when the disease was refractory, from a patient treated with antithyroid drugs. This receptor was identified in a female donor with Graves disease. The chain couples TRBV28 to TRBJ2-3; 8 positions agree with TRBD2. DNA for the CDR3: TGTGCCAGTTCCAGCGGGAGTATAGATACGCAGTATTTT. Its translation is CASSSGSIDTQYF.